This TCR beta chain emerged from a study of blood T cell repertoires in COVID-19. Study-wide context: The samples span acute and convalescent COVID-19 from the United States, Italy and Spain. From T cells, B-cell-depleted T cells, or PBMCs came the material, which was cDNA or gDNA.

In the original workflow: For nucleated cells, counts were estimated from reference gene primer amplification. The table came from immunoSEQ multiplex PCR; TCRdb's copy has only in-frame clones and leaves some out. The DNA was the basis for D and trimming; V, J and clone size are from that table. The data contain about 190,000 clones, around four fifths of them singletons. Germline V CDR1 and CDR2: SQVTM, ANQGSEA. This CDR3 region has 15 residues. J was trimmed by 7 bases and V by 7 bases; bases with no gene match: 10. The V gene is TRBV29-1, the J gene TRBJ2-1; 13 bases match TRBD2. Sequenced: peripheral blood. The sequence was collected from a human donor in a cohort sampled during active COVID-19. CDR3 in amino acids: CSAGTSGIGRNEQFF. CDR3 sequence (DNA): TGCAGCGCCGGGACTAGCGGGATAGGGAGGAATGAGCAGTTCTTC.